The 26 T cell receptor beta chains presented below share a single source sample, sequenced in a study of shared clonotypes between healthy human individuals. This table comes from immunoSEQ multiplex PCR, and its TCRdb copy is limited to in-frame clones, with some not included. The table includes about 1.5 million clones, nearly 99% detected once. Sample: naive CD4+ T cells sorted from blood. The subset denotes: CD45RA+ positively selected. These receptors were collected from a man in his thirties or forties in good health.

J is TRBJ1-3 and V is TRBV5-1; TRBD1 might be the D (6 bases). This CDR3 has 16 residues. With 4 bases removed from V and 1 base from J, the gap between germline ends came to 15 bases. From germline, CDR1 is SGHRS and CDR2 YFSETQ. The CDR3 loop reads CASSHKGQTSGNTIYF. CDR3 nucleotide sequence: TGCGCCAGCAGCCATAAAGGACAGACATCTGGAAACACCATATATTTT.

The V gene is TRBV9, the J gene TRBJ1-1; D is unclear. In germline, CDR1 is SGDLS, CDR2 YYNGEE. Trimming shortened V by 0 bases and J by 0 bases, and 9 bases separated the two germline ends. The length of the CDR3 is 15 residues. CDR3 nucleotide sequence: TGTGCCAGCAGCGTAGGTGTGGCGTTGAACACTGAAGCTTTCTTT. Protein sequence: CASSVGVALNTEAFF.

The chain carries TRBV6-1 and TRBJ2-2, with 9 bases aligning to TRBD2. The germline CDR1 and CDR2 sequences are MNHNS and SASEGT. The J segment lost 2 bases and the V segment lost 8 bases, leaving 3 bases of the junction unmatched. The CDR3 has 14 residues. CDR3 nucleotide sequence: TGTGCCAGCCTAGCGGGATCCAACACCGGGGAGCTGTTTTTT. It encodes CASLAGSNTGELFF.

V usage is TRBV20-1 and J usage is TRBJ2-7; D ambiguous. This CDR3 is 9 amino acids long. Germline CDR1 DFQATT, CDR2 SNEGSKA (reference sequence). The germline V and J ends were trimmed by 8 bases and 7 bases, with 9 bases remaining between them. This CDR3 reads CSTAPEQYF. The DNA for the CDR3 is TGCAGTACGGCCCCGGAGCAGTACTTC.

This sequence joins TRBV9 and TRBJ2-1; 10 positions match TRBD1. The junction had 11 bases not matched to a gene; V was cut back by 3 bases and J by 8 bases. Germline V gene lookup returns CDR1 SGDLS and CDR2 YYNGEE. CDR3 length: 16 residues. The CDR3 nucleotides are TGTGCCAGCAGCGCCCGTGGACAGGGGGACTTCGATGAGCAGTTCTTC. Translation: CASSARGQGDFDEQFF.

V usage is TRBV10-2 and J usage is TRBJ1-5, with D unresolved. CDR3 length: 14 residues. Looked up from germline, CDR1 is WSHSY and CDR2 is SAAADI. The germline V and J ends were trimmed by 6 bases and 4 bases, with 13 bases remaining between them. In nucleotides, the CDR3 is TGCGCCAGCAGGGAGCTCGGGATAAATCAGCCCCAGCATTTT. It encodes CASRELGINQPQHF.

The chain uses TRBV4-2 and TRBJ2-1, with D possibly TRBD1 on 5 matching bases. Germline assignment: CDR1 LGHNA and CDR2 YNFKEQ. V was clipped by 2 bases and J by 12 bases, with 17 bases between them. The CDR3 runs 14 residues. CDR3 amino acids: CASSQWLGEDGQFF. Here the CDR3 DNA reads TGTGCCAGCAGCCAATGGCTAGGGGAAGACGGGCAGTTCTTC.

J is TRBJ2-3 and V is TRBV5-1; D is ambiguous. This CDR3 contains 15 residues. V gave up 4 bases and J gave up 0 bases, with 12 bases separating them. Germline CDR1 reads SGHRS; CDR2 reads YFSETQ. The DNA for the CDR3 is TGCGCCAGCAGCCTCTACGGCGCTAGCACAGATACGCAGTATTTT. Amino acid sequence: CASSLYGASTDTQYF. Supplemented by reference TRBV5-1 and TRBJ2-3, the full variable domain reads KAGVTQTPRYLIKTRGQQVTLSCSPISGHRSVSWYQQTPGQGLQFLFEYFSETQRNKGNFPGRFSGRQFSNSRSEMNVSTLELGDSALYLCASSLYGASTDTQYFGPGTRLTVL.

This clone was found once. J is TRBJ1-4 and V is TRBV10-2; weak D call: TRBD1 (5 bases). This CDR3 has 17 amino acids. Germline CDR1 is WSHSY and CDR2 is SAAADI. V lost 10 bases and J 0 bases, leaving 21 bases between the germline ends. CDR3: CATSQGGGDATNEKLFF. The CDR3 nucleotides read TGCGCCACCTCCCAGGGCGGAGGGGATGCAACTAATGAAAAACTGTTTTTT.

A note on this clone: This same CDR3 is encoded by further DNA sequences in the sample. DNA of the CDR3: TGTGCCAGCTCACTCGGACGGGACAATGAGCAGTTCTTC. Translated: CASSLGRDNEQFF. This sequence joins TRBV18 and TRBJ2-1; D call uncertain. Trimming took 4 bases from V and 5 from J, leaving 9 bases between them. This CDR3 comprises 13 residues. Germline assignment: CDR1 KGHSH and CDR2 LQKENI.

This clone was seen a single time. CDR3 sequence (DNA): TGTGCCATCAGTCCCTTCGACAGGGACATGCCTGAAGCTTTCTTT. Its protein is CAISPFDRDMPEAFF. The chain recombines TRBV10-3 with TRBJ1-1; 7 bases are a match to TRBD1. This CDR3 region has 15 residues. CDR1 and CDR2 from the germline V gene are ENHRY and SYGVKD. After removal of 5 bases from V and 6 bases from J, the junction contained 12 bases not matched to a gene.

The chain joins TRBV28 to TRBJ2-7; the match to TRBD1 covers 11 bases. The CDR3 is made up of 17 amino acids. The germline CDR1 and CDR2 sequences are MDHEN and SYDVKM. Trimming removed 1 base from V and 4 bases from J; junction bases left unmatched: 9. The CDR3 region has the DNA TGTGCCAGCAGTTTATACCTCGGACAGGGGGCACTATACGAGCAGTACTTC. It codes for CASSLYLGQGALYEQYF.

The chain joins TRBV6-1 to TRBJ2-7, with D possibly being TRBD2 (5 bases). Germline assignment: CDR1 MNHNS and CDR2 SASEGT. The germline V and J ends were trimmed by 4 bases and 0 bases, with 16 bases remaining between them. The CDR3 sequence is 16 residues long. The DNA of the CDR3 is TGTGCCAGCAGTGTTAAGACCCGGGATCTCTCCTACGAGCAGTACTTC. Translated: CASSVKTRDLSYEQYF.

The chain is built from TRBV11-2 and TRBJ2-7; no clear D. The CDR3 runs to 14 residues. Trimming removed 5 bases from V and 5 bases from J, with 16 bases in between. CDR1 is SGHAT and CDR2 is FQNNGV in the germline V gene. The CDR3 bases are TGTGCCAGCAGCCCCCCTCATGACTTTAACGAGCAGTACTTC. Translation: CASSPPHDFNEQYF.

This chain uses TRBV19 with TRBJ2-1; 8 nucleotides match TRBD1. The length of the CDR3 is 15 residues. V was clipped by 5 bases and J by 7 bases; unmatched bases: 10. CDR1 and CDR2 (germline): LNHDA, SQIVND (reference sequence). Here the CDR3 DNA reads TGTGCCAGTAGTGAAGACAGGGGCCCTCGGAATGAGCAGTTCTTC. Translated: CASSEDRGPRNEQFF.

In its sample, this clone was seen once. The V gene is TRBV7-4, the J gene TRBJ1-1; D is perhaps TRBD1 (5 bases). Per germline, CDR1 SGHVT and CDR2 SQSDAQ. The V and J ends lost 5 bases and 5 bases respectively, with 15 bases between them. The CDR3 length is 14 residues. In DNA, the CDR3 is TGTGCCAGCAGCCCTAGGGCGGGGACGACTGAAGCTTTCTTT. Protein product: CASSPRAGTTEAFF.

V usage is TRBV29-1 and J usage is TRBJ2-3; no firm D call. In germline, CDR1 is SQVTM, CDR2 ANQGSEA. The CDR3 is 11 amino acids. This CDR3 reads CSMKYTDTQYF. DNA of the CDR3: TGCAGTATGAAGTACACAGATACGCAGTATTTT.

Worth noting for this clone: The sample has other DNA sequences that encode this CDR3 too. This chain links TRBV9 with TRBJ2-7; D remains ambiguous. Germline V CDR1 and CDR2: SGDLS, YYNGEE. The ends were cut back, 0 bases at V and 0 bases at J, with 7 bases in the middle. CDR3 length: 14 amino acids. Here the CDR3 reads CASSVGPRSYEQYF. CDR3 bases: TGTGCCAGCAGCGTAGGTCCCCGCTCCTACGAGCAGTACTTC. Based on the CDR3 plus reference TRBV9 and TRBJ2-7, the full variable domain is DSGVTQTPKHLITATGQRVTLRCSPRSGDLSVYWYQQSLDQGLQFLIQYYNGEERAKGNILERFSAQQFPDLHSELNLSSLELGDSALYFCASSVGPRSYEQYFGPGTRLTVT.

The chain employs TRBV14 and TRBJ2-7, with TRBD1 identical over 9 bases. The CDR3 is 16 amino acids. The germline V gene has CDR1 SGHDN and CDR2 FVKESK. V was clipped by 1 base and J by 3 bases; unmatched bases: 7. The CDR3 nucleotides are TGTGCCAGCAGCCAAGCCCCGGGACAGGGAAACTACGAGCAGTACTTC. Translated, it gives CASSQAPGQGNYEQYF.

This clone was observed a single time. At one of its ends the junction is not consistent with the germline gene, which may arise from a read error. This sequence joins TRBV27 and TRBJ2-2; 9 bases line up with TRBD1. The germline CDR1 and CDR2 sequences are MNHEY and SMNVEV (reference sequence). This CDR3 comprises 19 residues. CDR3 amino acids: CASSLSGQGTLLNAGELFF. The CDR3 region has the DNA TGTGCCAGCAGTCTCTCGGGACAGGGAACTCTTTTGAACGCCGGGGAGCTGTTTTTT.

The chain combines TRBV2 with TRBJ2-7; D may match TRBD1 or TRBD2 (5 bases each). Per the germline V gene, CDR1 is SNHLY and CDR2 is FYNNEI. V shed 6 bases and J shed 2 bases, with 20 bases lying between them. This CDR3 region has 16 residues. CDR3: CASRGRWGSGTYEQYF. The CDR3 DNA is TGTGCCAGCAGGGGTAGATGGGGGAGTGGTACCTACGAGCAGTACTTC.

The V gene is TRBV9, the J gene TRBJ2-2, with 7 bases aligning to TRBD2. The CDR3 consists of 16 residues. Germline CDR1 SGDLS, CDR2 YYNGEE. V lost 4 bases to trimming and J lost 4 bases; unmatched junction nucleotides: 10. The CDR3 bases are TGTGCCAGCAGCACCCGGGGGGAGGCGGCCACCGGGGAGCTGTTTTTT. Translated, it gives CASSTRGEAATGELFF.

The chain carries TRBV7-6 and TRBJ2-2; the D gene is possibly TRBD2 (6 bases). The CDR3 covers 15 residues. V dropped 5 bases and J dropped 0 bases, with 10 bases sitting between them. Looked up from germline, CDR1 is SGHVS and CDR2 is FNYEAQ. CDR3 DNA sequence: TGTGCCAGCAGCGTCGGGACTGCGAACACCGGGGAGCTGTTTTTT. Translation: CASSVGTANTGELFF.

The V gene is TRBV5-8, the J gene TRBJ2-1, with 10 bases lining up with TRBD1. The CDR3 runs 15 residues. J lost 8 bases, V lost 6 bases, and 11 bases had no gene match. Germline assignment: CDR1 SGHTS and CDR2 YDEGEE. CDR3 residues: CASTVPGTGEHEQFF. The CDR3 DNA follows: TGTGCCAGCACCGTCCCCGGGACAGGGGAACATGAGCAGTTCTTC.

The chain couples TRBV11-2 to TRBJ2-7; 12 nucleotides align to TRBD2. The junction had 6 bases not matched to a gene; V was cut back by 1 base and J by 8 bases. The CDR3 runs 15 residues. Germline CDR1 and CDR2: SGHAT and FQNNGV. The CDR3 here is CASSLGLAGVNKQYF. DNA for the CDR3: TGTGCCAGCAGCTTAGGACTAGCGGGAGTTAACAAGCAGTACTTC.

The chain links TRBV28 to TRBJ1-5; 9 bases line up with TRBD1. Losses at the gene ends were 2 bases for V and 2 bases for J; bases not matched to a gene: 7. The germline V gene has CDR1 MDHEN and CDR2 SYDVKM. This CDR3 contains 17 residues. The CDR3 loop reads CASSLGTGLMGNQPQHF. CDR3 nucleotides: TGTGCCAGCAGTTTAGGGACAGGGCTTATGGGCAATCAGCCCCAGCATTTT. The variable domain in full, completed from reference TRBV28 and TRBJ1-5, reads DVKVTQSSRYLVKRTGEKVFLECVQDMDHENMFWYRQDPGLGLRLIYFSYDVKMKEKGDIPEGYSVSREKKERFSLILESASTNQTSMYLCASSLGTGLMGNQPQHFGDGTRLSIL.